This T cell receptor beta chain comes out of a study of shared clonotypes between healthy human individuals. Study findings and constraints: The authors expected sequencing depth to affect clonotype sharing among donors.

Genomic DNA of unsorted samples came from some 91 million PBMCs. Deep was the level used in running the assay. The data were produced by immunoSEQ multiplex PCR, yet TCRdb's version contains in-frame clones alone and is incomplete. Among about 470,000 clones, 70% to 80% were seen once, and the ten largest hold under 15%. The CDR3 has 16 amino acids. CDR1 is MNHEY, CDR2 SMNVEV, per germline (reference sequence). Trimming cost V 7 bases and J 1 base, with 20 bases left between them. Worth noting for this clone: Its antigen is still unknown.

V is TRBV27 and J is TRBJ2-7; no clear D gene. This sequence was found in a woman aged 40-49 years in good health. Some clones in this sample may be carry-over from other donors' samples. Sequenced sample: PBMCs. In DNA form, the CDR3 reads TGTGCCAGCACCCCCAGAGAAGGGCTCCGATCCTACGAGCAGTACTTC. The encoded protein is CASTPREGLRSYEQYF.